The 21 T cell receptor beta chains presented below share a single source sample, sequenced in a study of OX40 agonist ivuxolimab in advanced cancers. Profiled with immunoSEQ multiplex PCR; TCRdb holds only in-frame clones, not every one. The data show about 31,000 clones, 88% seen once. The sequences come from CD4+ or CD8+ T cells sorted from blood, collected in a trial of the OX40 agonist ivuxolimab. These receptors were taken from an adult with an advanced solid tumor such as melanoma, head and neck, liver or kidney cancer.

The rearrangement joins TRBV7-9 to TRBJ2-5, with D perhaps given as TRBD1 or TRBD2 (5 bases each). The CDR3 contains 13 residues. V lost 3 bases to trimming and J lost 5 bases, with 10 bases between them. CDR1 is SEHNR, CDR2 FQNEAQ, per germline (reference sequence). The CDR3 region has the DNA TGTGCCAGCAGCTTGGGGGTTCGCGAGACCCAGTACTTC. Translated, it gives CASSLGVRETQYF.

The chain uses TRBV28 and TRBJ1-1; D call uncertain. Trimming shortened V by 7 bases and J by 5 bases, and 26 bases separated the two germline ends. The CDR3 length is 17 residues. Germline V CDR1 and CDR2: MDHEN, SYDVKM. The CDR3 region is CASTLGRTLFTGTEAFF. CDR3 bases: TGTGCCAGCACCCTCGGCCGAACACTATTCACGGGGACTGAAGCTTTCTTT. Variable domain in full (rest from reference TRBV28 and TRBJ1-1): DVKVTQSSRYLVKRTGEKVFLECVQDMDHENMFWYRQDPGLGLRLIYFSYDVKMKEKGDIPEGYSVSREKKERFSLILESASTNQTSMYLCASTLGRTLFTGTEAFFGQGTRLTVV.

The chain is built from TRBV28 and TRBJ2-7; the D gene is possibly TRBD2 (5 bases). The CDR3 runs to 13 residues. V lost 6 bases and J lost 2, with 11 bases in between. Germline CDR1 MDHEN, CDR2 SYDVKM. CDR3 nucleotide sequence: TGTGCCAGCAGCACGGACTCGCCCTACGAGCAGTACTTC. It yields the protein CASSTDSPYEQYF.

The J gene is TRBJ1-4, the V gene TRBV6-1; D not certain. The V gene's germline CDR1 is MNHNS and CDR2 SASEGT. The CDR3 totals 16 residues. The V gene lost 2 bases and the J gene lost 5 bases, with 15 bases spanning the gap. DNA of the CDR3: TGTGCCAGCAGTGAAATCGGCCGCCGGAAAAATGAAAAACTGTTTTTT. This codes for CASSEIGRRKNEKLFF.

The chain combines TRBV6-6 with TRBJ2-2, with D perhaps matching TRBD1 or TRBD2 (5 bases each). The CDR3 has 16 amino acids. The germline V gene encodes CDR1 MNHNY and CDR2 SVGAGI (reference sequence). Trimming cost V 0 bases and J 6 bases, with 14 bases left between them. CDR3 nucleotide sequence: TGTGCCAGCAGTTACTCGAATTCAGGGACCGCCGGGGAGCTGTTTTTT. Translation: CASSYSNSGTAGELFF.

The rearrangement links TRBV4-1 to TRBJ2-1; D possibly corresponds to TRBD2 (5 bases). With 1 base removed from V and 0 bases from J, the gap between germline ends came to 10 bases. This CDR3 region has 16 residues. CDR1 MGHRA and CDR2 YSYEKL come from the germline V gene. CDR3 DNA: TGCGCCAGCAGCCAAGTTAGCGTGAGCTCCTACAATGAGCAGTTCTTC. It is translated as CASSQVSVSSYNEQFF.

The chain uses TRBV6-1 and TRBJ2-3; 8 nucleotides match TRBD2. The V gene's germline CDR1 is MNHNS and CDR2 SASEGT. The CDR3 loop spans 15 amino acids. V lost 2 bases to trimming and J lost 4 bases; unmatched junction nucleotides: 5. CDR3 DNA sequence: TGTGCCAGCAGTGAAAGAGCGGGAGATTCAGATACGCAGTATTTT. It is translated as CASSERAGDSDTQYF.

This sequence joins TRBV4-2 and TRBJ2-2; D is possibly TRBD1 (6 bases). V was pared by 3 bases and J by 8 bases, with 22 bases between. The V gene's germline CDR1 is LGHNA and CDR2 YNFKEQ. The CDR3 sequence is 17 residues long. The CDR3 DNA reads as TGTGCCAGCAGCCATGAGGCGACACAGGGCCCAGGGGGGGAGCTGTTTTTT. Its translation is CASSHEATQGPGGELFF.

This rearrangement joins TRBV13 to TRBJ2-3, with TRBD2 matching over 11 bases. This CDR3 is 17 amino acids long. Losses at the gene ends were 5 bases for V and 0 bases for J; bases not matched to a gene: 7. Per germline, CDR1 PRHDT and CDR2 FYEKMQ (reference sequence). Written as DNA, the CDR3 is TGTGCCAGCAGCCTCAGACTAGCGGGGACTAGCACAGATACGCAGTATTTT. Its translation is CASSLRLAGTSTDTQYF.

This chain links TRBV27 with TRBJ2-5, with 9 bases matching TRBD2. Unmatched junction bases numbered 12, after V lost 5 bases and J lost 8 bases. Germline CDR1 MNHEY, CDR2 SMNVEV (reference sequence). The CDR3 runs 15 residues. The CDR3 spells CASSPYAGGPLTQYF. CDR3 DNA sequence: TGTGCCAGCAGTCCCTATGCGGGAGGGCCTTTAACCCAGTACTTC.

This rearrangement joins TRBV30 to TRBJ2-1; no firm D call. In germline, CDR1 is GTSNPN, CDR2 SVGIG (reference sequence). The CDR3 is 12 residues long. Trimming took off 1 base at V and 6 bases at J, with 7 bases between the two ends. For the CDR3, the DNA is TGTGCCTGGAGTGATTTGATCAATGAGCAGTTCTTC. This sequence encodes CAWSDLINEQFF.

The V gene is TRBV27, the J gene TRBJ2-3; 7 positions agree with TRBD2. Losses at the gene ends were 5 bases for V and 3 bases for J; bases not matched to a gene: 14. Germline-derived CDR1 and CDR2 are MNHEY and SMNVEV (reference sequence). CDR3 length: 17 residues. The CDR3 sequence: CASSHSGAGVSTDTQYF. CDR3 sequence (DNA): TGTGCCAGCAGTCACTCCGGGGCGGGAGTGAGTACAGATACGCAGTATTTT.

V and J are TRBV5-1 and TRBJ1-3; D remains unclear. The germline gives CDR1 SGHRS, CDR2 YFSETQ. Trimming removed 0 bases from V and 4 bases from J, with 11 bases in between. CDR3 length: 15 residues. The CDR3 DNA reads as TGCGCCAGCAGCTTGGGTGCGGGTGACGGAAACACCATATATTTT. Translated: CASSLGAGDGNTIYF.

This clone occurred once. The genes are TRBV14 and TRBJ2-3; D remains unclear. The V gene lost 1 base and the J gene lost 1 base, with 12 bases spanning the gap. CDR3 length: 16 amino acids. Germline CDR1 and CDR2: SGHDN and FVKESK. CDR3 bases: TGTGCCAGCAGCCAAGGTGACACTACACGCACAGATACGCAGTATTTT. Translating gives CASSQGDTTRTDTQYF.

This clone was seen just once. The chain is built from TRBV5-1 and TRBJ2-7, with D maybe TRBD1 (6 bases). CDR1 is SGHRS and CDR2 is YFSETQ in the germline V gene. The CDR3 consists of 14 residues. V was clipped by 2 bases and J by 5 bases, with 14 bases between them. The CDR3 spells CASSLQGGSDEQYF. The CDR3 DNA reads TGCGCCAGCAGCTTACAGGGTGGCAGCGACGAGCAGTACTTC. Drawing the rest from reference TRBV5-1 and TRBJ2-7, the complete variable domain is KAGVTQTPRYLIKTRGQQVTLSCSPISGHRSVSWYQQTPGQGLQFLFEYFSETQRNKGNFPGRFSGRQFSNSRSEMNVSTLELGDSALYLCASSLQGGSDEQYFGPGTRLTVT.

The chain joins TRBV6-6 to TRBJ2-5; D uncertain. Germline V gene data show CDR1 as MNHNY and CDR2 as SVGAGI (reference sequence). The CDR3 has 13 amino acids. Between the trimmed V and J ends, which lost 2 bases and 0 bases, there was a span of 4 bases. CDR3 sequence (DNA): TGTGCCAGCAGTTACCCGGACCAAGAGACCCAGTACTTC. As protein: CASSYPDQETQYF.

The rearrangement uses TRBV5-1 and TRBJ2-1; 7 bases are a match to TRBD1. CDR3 size: 15 residues. The germline V gene has CDR1 SGHRS and CDR2 YFSETQ. V shed 0 bases and J 7 bases; nucleotides not matched to a gene: 7. This chain's CDR3 is CASSLGQGLNNEQFF. CDR3 coding DNA: TGCGCCAGCAGCTTGGGACAGGGTTTAAATAATGAGCAGTTCTTC.

In DNA form, the CDR3 reads TGTGCCTGGCAGACAGGCGATAGCTCCTACAATGAGCAGTTCTTC. This translates into CAWQTGDSSYNEQFF. V and J are TRBV30 and TRBJ2-1, with D perhaps TRBD1 (6 bases). The CDR3 extends over 15 amino acids. V lost 5 bases, J lost 0 bases, and 14 bases lay in between. CDR1 is GTSNPN, CDR2 SVGIG, per germline (reference sequence).

The chain combines TRBV7-9 with TRBJ2-7, with 13 positions matching TRBD2. The CDR3 is 15 residues long. Germline V CDR1 and CDR2: SEHNR, FQNEAQ (reference sequence). V was pared by 4 bases and J by 6 bases, with 6 bases of the junction left unmatched. CDR3 DNA: TGTGCCAGCAGCTACACTAGCGGGAGGGTTCCCGAGCAGTACTTC. This translates into CASSYTSGRVPEQYF.

This sequence joins TRBV13 and TRBJ2-1, with a tentative D call TRBD2 (5 bases). CDR3 length equals 19 residues. Between the trimmed V and J ends, which lost 1 base and 6 bases, there was a span of 25 bases. From germline, CDR1 is PRHDT and CDR2 FYEKMQ (reference sequence). In DNA, the CDR3 is TGTGCCAGCAGCTTAGAAAGAGGAGGACGGTTGCTTAGTTCCAATGAGCAGTTCTTC. Translation: CASSLERGGRLLSSNEQFF.

The chain links TRBV4-1 to TRBJ2-7; D call uncertain. Trimming shortened V by 1 base and J by 0 bases, and 16 bases separated the two germline ends. Germline loops: CDR1 MGHRA, CDR2 YSYEKL. This CDR3 is built from 17 residues. CDR3 bases: TGCGCCAGCAGCCAAGTGAAGGGCTTTGCGAGCTCCTACGAGCAGTACTTC. Its translation is CASSQVKGFASSYEQYF.